This T cell receptor beta chain was sequenced for a study of shared clonotypes between healthy human individuals. Notes on the study in general: Apart from blood, nothing was sampled; tissue repertoires likely differ.

This clone turned up a few times. What it recognizes is unknown. This CDR3 comprises 18 residues. The ends lost 4 bases at V and 1 base at J; junction bases unmatched: 13. Germline CDR1 is WNHNN and CDR2 is SYGVQD (reference sequence). Produced via immunoSEQ multiplex PCR; TCRdb's table is partial and in-frame only. The data show 850,000 to 1,200,000 clones, 65% to 75% seen once. Each donor was a Caucasian adult residing in Nashville, Tennessee. This TCR came from a man in his late teens or twenties in good health. V usage is TRBV10-1 and J usage is TRBJ1-1; 9 nucleotides match TRBD1. What was sequenced was memory CD4+ T cells sorted from blood. Regarding subset: CD45RA-negative fraction. The CDR3 bases are TGCGCCAGCAGTGGGGGACAGGGACGGAACCTAAAGAACACTGAAGCTTTCTTT. Protein product: CASSGGQGRNLKNTEAFF.